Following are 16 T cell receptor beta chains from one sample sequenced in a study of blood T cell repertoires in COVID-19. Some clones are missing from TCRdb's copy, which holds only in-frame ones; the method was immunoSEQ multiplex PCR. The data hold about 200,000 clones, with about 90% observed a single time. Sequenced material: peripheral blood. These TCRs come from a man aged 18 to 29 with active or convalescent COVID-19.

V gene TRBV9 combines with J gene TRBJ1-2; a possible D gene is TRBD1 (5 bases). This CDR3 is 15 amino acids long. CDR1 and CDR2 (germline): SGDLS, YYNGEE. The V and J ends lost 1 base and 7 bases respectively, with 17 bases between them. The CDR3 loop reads CASSVQGNPLSGYTF. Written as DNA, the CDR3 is TGTGCCAGCAGCGTACAGGGTAACCCTCTCTCTGGCTACACCTTC.

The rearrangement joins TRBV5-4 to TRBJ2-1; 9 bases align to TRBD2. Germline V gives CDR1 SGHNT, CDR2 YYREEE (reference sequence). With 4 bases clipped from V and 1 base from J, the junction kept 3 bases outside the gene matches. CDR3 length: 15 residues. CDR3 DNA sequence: TGTGCCAGCAGCCTAGCGGGACGATCCTACAATGAGCAGTTCTTC. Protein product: CASSLAGRSYNEQFF.

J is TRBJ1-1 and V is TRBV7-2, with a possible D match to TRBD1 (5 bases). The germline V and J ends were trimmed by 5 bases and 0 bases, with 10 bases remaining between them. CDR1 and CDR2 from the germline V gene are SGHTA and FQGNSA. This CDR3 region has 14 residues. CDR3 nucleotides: TGTGCCAGCAGCCCCGGGACTTTGAACACTGAAGCTTTCTTT. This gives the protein CASSPGTLNTEAFF.

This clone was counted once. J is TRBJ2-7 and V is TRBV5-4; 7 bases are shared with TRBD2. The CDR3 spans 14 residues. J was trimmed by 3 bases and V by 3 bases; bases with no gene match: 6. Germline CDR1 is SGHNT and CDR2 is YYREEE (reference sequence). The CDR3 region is CASSWGGAGYEQYF. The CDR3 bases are TGTGCCAGCAGCTGGGGGGGAGCGGGCTACGAGCAGTACTTC.

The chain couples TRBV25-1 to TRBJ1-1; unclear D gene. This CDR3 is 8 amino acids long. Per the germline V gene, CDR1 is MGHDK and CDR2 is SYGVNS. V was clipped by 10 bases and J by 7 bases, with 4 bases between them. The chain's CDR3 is CATHEAFF. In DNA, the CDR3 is TGTGCCACCCATGAAGCTTTCTTT.

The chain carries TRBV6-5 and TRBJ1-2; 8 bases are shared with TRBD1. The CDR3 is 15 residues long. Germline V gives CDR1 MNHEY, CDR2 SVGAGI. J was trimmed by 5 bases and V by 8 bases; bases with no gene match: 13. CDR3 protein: CASSLTPGQVYGYTF. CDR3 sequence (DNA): TGTGCCAGCTCACTCACCCCGGGACAGGTTTATGGCTACACCTTC.

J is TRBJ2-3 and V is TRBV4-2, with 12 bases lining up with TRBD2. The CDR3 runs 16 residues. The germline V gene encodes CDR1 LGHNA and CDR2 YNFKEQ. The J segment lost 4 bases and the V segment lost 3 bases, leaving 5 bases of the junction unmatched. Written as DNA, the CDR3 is TGTGCCAGCAGCCAGCAACTAGCGGGAGGTCCAGATACGCAGTATTTT. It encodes CASSQQLAGGPDTQYF.

DNA for the CDR3: TGCGCCAGCAGTGACGCAGGGGGGTCGGTAGATACGCAGTATTTT. It specifies CASSDAGGSVDTQYF. This chain links TRBV10-2 with TRBJ2-3; D may be TRBD1 (7 bases). CDR1 is WSHSY and CDR2 is SAAADI in the germline V gene. CDR3 length equals 15 residues. V lost 3 bases, J lost 5 bases, and 15 bases lay in between.

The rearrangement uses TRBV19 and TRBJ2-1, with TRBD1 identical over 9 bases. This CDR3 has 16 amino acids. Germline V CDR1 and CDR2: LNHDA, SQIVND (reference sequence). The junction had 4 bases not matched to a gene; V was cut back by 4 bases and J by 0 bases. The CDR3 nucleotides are TGTGCCAGTAGTAGCGGGACAGGGAGCTCCTACAATGAGCAGTTCTTC. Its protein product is CASSSGTGSSYNEQFF.

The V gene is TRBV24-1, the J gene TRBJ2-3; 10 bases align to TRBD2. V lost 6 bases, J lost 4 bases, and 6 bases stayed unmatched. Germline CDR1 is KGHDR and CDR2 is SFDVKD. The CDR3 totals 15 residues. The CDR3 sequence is CATSSERGGPDTQYF. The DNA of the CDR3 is TGTGCCACCAGTTCGGAGCGGGGGGGGCCAGATACGCAGTATTTT.

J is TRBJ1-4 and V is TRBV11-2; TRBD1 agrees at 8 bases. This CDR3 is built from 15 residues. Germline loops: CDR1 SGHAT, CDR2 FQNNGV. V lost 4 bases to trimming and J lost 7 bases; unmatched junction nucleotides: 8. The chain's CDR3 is CASSSDRGGFEKLFF. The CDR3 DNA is TGTGCCAGCAGCTCCGACAGGGGTGGGTTTGAAAAACTGTTTTTT. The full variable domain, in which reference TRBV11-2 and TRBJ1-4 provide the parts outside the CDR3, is EAGVAQSPRYKIIEKRQSVAFWCNPISGHATLYWYQQILGQGPKLLIQFQNNGVVDDSQLPKDRFSAERLKGVDSTLKIQPAKLEDSAVYLCASSSDRGGFEKLFFGSGTQLSVL.

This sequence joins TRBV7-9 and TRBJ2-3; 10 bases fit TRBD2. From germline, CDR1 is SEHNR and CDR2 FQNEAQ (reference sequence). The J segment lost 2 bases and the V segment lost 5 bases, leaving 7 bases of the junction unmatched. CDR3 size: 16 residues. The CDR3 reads CASSEWTSGYTDTQYF. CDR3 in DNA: TGTGCCAGCAGCGAATGGACTAGCGGTTACACAGATACGCAGTATTTT.

Here the CDR3 DNA reads TGCGCCAGCAGTCCAGGACAGGGGGGAACTGAAGCTTTCTTT. Protein sequence: CASSPGQGGTEAFF. The chain has TRBV23-1 and TRBJ1-1, with 10 bases aligning to TRBD1. TRBV23-1 is filed as an ORF, its function uncertain. This CDR3 has 14 amino acids. With V trimmed by 4 bases and J by 5 bases, 4 bases remained unmatched.

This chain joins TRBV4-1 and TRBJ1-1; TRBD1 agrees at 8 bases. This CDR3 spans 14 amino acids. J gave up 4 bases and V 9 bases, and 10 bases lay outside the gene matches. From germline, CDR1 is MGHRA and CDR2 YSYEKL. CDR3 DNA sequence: TGCGCCAGTACCCTCCAGGGGGCGAGCACTGAAGCTTTCTTT. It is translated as CASTLQGASTEAFF.

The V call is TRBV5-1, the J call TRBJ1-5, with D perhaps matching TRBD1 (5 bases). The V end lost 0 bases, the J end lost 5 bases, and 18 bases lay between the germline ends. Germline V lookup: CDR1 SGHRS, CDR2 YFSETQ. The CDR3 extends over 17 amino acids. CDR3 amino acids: CASSLVVVGAKDQPQHF. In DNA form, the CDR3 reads TGCGCCAGCAGCTTGGTCGTGGTAGGGGCGAAGGATCAGCCCCAGCATTTT.

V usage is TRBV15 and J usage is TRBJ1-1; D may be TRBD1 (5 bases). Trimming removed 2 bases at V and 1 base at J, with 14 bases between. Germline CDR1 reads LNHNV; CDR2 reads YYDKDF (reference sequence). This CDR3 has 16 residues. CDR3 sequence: CATSRQGGVPNTEAFF. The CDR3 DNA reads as TGTGCCACCAGCAGACAGGGAGGGGTCCCGAACACTGAAGCTTTCTTT.